This T cell receptor beta chain emerged from a study of Ad26.COV2.S vaccination and SARS-CoV-2 variants (dated by TCRdb to the early 2020s). At the level of the whole study: Donors in the vaccine arm were drawn from COV1001, a multicentre, randomized, double-blind, placebo-controlled phase I-IIa trial testing Ad26.COV2.S in healthy adults. Ad26.COV2.S was administered intramuscularly at a dose of 5x10^10 or 1x10^11 viral particles, either as one shot or as two shots given 56 days apart. Investigators did not know the trial group allocation while performing experiments and assessing outcomes. A total of roughly 32 samples were included in the TCR-sequenced set, comprising around 19 Ad26.COV2.S vaccine recipients, 5 placebo recipients and 8 SARS-CoV-2 convalescent individuals. TCRbeta repertoire sequencing was used to assess the specificity and breadth of SARS-CoV-2-reactive T cell receptors after Ad26.COV2.S vaccination. Participants in the trial were split at random into five groups of five each, receiving low-dose or high-dose Ad26.COV2.S once or twice, or else placebo on both occasions. Here is what the overall study found, with its caveats: Vaccine and placebo recipients had comparable non-spike TCR breadth, which fits with the vaccine containing only spike. The study was not powered for comparison of responses between vaccine doses or regimens. Compared with placebo recipients, Ad26.COV2.S recipients showed higher spike-specific TCR breadth (P = 0.0014). Substantial breadth of spike-specific CD8+ and CD4+ T cell responses was reported after vaccination. The authors noted that total T cell responses may have been underestimated by the TCR breadth and depth analyses.

The germline V and J ends show losses of 7 bases and 9 bases respectively, and no gene match explains 15 bases of the junction. Including cysteine and phenylalanine, the CDR3 has 15 amino acids. The entry retains the CDR3 DNA only, 45 bases that are in frame from base 1. The germline V gene (reference sequence) supplies CDR1 LGHDT and CDR2 YNNKEL. Note on this clone: Its cognate antigen has yet to be identified. Base quality data are lacking; no much larger clone is found one base away.

Taken with the paper, the label for treatment or condition translates to: over 15 received Ad26.COV2.S at low or high dose, single or two shots; several received placebo; per-sample allocation not given. Repertoires of vaccine and placebo recipients were sequenced from samples collected on day 63 after the first injection. Cohort 1b enrolled some 25 adults aged 18-55 years at a single site in Boston, USA, between 29 July and 7 August 2020. Ad26.COV2.S consisted of a replication-incompetent adenovirus type 26 vector by which a prefusion-stabilized SARS-CoV-2 spike protein from the original Wuhan strain was expressed. TCRbeta CDR3 regions were sequenced with the immunoSEQ Assay. After extraction, genomic DNA underwent amplification by bias-controlled multiplex PCR, followed by high-throughput sequencing. On the study's bioinformatics: To quantify the absolute abundance of every unique TCRbeta CDR3 region, sequences were collapsed and filtered. T cell fraction was estimated by normalizing TCRbeta template counts to usable DNA, which was measured by amplifying reference genes present in all nucleated cells. Repertoire TCRs were annotated as SARS-CoV-2-specific when V gene, CDR3 amino acid sequence and J gene were exactly matched to a known reactive TCR set. The reference SARS-CoV-2 TCR set came from MIRA and was filtered for enrichment in COVID-19-positive ImmuneCODE repertoires, removing public or cross-reactive TCRs. Using the MIRA antigens, annotated TCRs were further analysed by specific ORF or by position within an ORF. Depth was the summed frequency of annotated unique rearrangements, while breadth was defined as annotated unique rearrangements over total unique productive rearrangements. Two-sided Wilcoxon rank-sum tests were applied when comparing TCR breadth between groups. What TCRdb holds here is the immuneACCESS table cut down to in-frame rearrangements. Part of the clones is not present; checked against another copy, under half of the missing clones reflect an unresolved V gene, and the others are unexplained. Clone size and the V and J calls come from that table; the DNA yielded D and trimming. The sample table holds fewer than 400,000 clones, of which around 84% were seen once. Around 2% of the sample belongs to the ten largest clones.

The clonotype comes from a person between 18 and 60 years old who received the Ad26.COV2.S COVID-19 vaccine or a placebo. Specimen: peripheral blood, collected in a trial of Ad26.COV2.S vaccine versus placebo. Recombination connected TRBV3-1 (or the pseudogene TRBV3-2) to TRBJ2-1; a stretch of 7 junction bases matches TRBD2. In nucleotide form, the sequence is TGTGCCAGCAACCCAAGCGGTCCGCGGGGGTCTGAGCAGTTCTTC. It translates to CASNPSGPRGSEQFF.